Following are 19 T cell receptor beta chains from one sample sequenced in a study of OX40 agonist ivuxolimab in advanced cancers. The assay was immunoSEQ multiplex PCR, and TCRdb's table has in-frame clones only and misses some. The repertoire holds more than 85,000 clones, with around nine tenths as singletons. This material consisted of CD4+ or CD8+ T cells sorted from blood, taken in a trial of the OX40 agonist ivuxolimab. Every receptor here comes from an adult with an advanced solid tumor such as melanoma, head and neck, liver or kidney cancer.

This clone was detected once. J is TRBJ1-6 and V is TRBV5-6; no definite D call. This CDR3 region has 15 residues. Germline CDR1 is SGHDT and CDR2 is YYEEEE. With 4 bases removed from V and 9 bases from J, the gap between germline ends came to 17 bases. The CDR3: CASSRLQSEGSPLHF. The CDR3 DNA reads TGTGCCAGCAGCCGTTTACAGAGTGAGGGTTCACCCCTCCACTTT.

The V and J genes are TRBV7-2 and TRBJ2-1; unclear D gene. V lost 10 bases and J lost 0, with 16 bases in between. CDR1 is SGHTA, CDR2 FQGNSA, per germline. This CDR3 comprises 15 residues. CDR3 DNA: TGTGCCACAGTCCCGGAGTTCAGCTCCTACAATGAGCAGTTCTTC. Its protein product is CATVPEFSSYNEQFF. The complete variable domain, with remaining parts taken from reference TRBV7-2 and TRBJ2-1, reads GAGVSQSPSNKVTEKGKDVELRCDPISGHTALYWYRQSLGQGLEFLIYFQGNSAPDKSGLPSDRFSAERTGGSVSTLTIQRTQQEDSAVYLCATVPEFSSYNEQFFGPGTRLTVL.

The chain carries TRBV5-1 and TRBJ2-3; a possible D gene is TRBD1 (6 bases). This CDR3 is 10 amino acids long. Germline CDR1 and CDR2: SGHRS and YFSETQ. CDR3 region: CQGFTDTQYF. CDR3 DNA: TGCCAGGGGTTCACAGATACGCAGTATTTT. Based on the CDR3 plus reference TRBV5-1 and TRBJ2-3, the full variable domain is KAGVTQTPRYLIKTRGQQVTLSCSPISGHRSVSWYQQTPGQGLQFLFEYFSETQRNKGNFPGRFSGRQFSNSRSEMNVSTLELGDSALYLCQGFTDTQYFGPGTRLTVL.

The chain recombines TRBV7-9 with TRBJ1-4; tentatively, D is TRBD1 (6 bases). In germline, CDR1 is SEHNR, CDR2 FQNEAQ (reference sequence). This CDR3 contains 16 residues. V was trimmed by 5 bases and J by 3 bases, leaving 16 bases between them. CDR3 in DNA: TGTGCCAGCAGCCCCCCGCTAAGGACAGCTAATGAAAAACTGTTTTTT. This gives the protein CASSPPLRTANEKLFF.

The chain employs TRBV7-2 and TRBJ2-3, with D unresolved. V was trimmed by 5 bases and J by 1 base, leaving 16 bases between them. The CDR3 totals 16 residues. Germline V lookup: CDR1 SGHTA, CDR2 FQGNSA. CDR3 loop: CASSPVTRVGTDTQYF. For the CDR3, the DNA is TGTGCCAGCAGCCCCGTTACAAGGGTAGGCACAGATACGCAGTATTTT.

The chain is built from TRBV19 and TRBJ2-7, with D perhaps TRBD1 (6 bases). The V end was cut by 4 bases, the J end by 2 bases, with 9 bases between. Per the germline V gene, CDR1 is LNHDA and CDR2 is SQIVND (reference sequence). The length of the CDR3 is 13 residues. The CDR3 DNA is TGTGCCAGTAGTACCCGACAGGCCTACGAGCAGTACTTC. This codes for CASSTRQAYEQYF.

V and J are TRBV4-3 and TRBJ2-2; D is tentatively TRBD1 or TRBD2 (5 bases each). This CDR3 is built from 16 residues. The ends were cut back, 1 base at V and 5 bases at J, with 14 bases in the middle. The germline V gene encodes CDR1 LGHNA and CDR2 YSLEER. The CDR3 loop is CASSQGLGTETGELFF. The CDR3, as DNA: TGCGCCAGCAGCCAAGGGTTGGGGACGGAGACCGGGGAGCTGTTTTTT.

V and J are TRBV15 and TRBJ2-1, with a tentative D call TRBD1 (6 bases). CDR1 and CDR2 from the germline V gene are LNHNV and YYDKDF (reference sequence). Deletions cut 4 bases from V and 1 base from J, with 20 bases between. The CDR3 spans 18 residues. The DNA of the CDR3 is TGTGCCACCAGCATGGGGGCAATCGGTAGGGGTTCCTACAATGAGCAGTTCTTC. Translating gives CATSMGAIGRGSYNEQFF. Full variable domain (remainder filled in from reference TRBV15 and TRBJ2-1): DAMVIQNPRYQVTQFGKPVTLSCSQTLNHNVMYWYQQKSSQAPKLLFHYYDKDFNNEADTPDNFQSRRPNTSFCFLDIRSPGLGDTAMYLCATSMGAIGRGSYNEQFFGPGTRLTVL.

This sequence joins TRBV7-9 and TRBJ1-3; 8 positions agree with TRBD1. CDR1 SEHNR and CDR2 FQNEAQ come from the germline V gene (reference sequence). The length of the CDR3 is 15 residues. V was clipped by 3 bases and J by 2 bases; unmatched bases: 3. CDR3 in DNA: TGTGCCAGCAGCTTCGGACAGGGTGCTGGAAACACCATATATTTT. This sequence encodes CASSFGQGAGNTIYF.

V and J are TRBV5-1 and TRBJ2-2; either TRBD1 or TRBD2 may supply D (7 bases each). This CDR3 is built from 16 residues. The V end lost 0 bases, the J end lost 5 bases, and 14 bases lay between the germline ends. CDR1 is SGHRS and CDR2 is YFSETQ in the germline V gene. DNA for the CDR3: TGCGCCAGCAGCTTGGCAAGACAGGGAGGGACCGGGGAGCTGTTTTTT. Translated, it gives CASSLARQGGTGELFF.

The chain joins TRBV7-2 to TRBJ2-3; the D is unclear. V lost 0 bases and J 7 bases, leaving 11 bases between the germline ends. This CDR3 spans 14 amino acids. Looked up from germline, CDR1 is SGHTA and CDR2 is FQGNSA. The DNA of the CDR3 is TGTGCCAGCAGCTTAGCCGGCGATACTAATACGCAGTATTTT. Its protein is CASSLAGDTNTQYF. The variable domain in full, completed from reference TRBV7-2 and TRBJ2-3, reads GAGVSQSPSNKVTEKGKDVELRCDPISGHTALYWYRQSLGQGLEFLIYFQGNSAPDKSGLPSDRFSAERTGGSVSTLTIQRTQQEDSAVYLCASSLAGDTNTQYFGPGTRLTVL.

The chain uses TRBV15 and TRBJ1-1, with D hard to call. Germline V gene sequence: CDR1 LNHNV, CDR2 YYDKDF (reference sequence). This CDR3 is 14 amino acids long. Trimming removed 2 bases at V and 3 bases at J, with 10 bases between. The CDR3 nucleotides read TGTGCCACCAGCAGACCCACGGAGTACACTGAAGCTTTCTTT. Its translation is CATSRPTEYTEAFF.

The chain is built from TRBV19 and TRBJ2-1, with TRBD2 matching 10 bases. Germline V CDR1 and CDR2: LNHDA, SQIVND (reference sequence). This CDR3 spans 16 amino acids. The V segment lost 6 bases and the J segment 10 bases; nucleotides outside the gene matches: 15. The CDR3 nucleotides are TGTGCCAGTAGAAGGAGTAGAGCGGGGGGGCCCTGGGAGCAGTTCTTC. Protein product: CASRRSRAGGPWEQFF.

This chain connects TRBV18 to TRBJ1-1; TRBD1 aligns across 7 bases. The CDR3 extends over 16 amino acids. The germline gives CDR1 KGHSH, CDR2 LQKENI. Trimming at V came to 3 bases and at J to 0 bases, leaving 7 bases not matched to a gene. For the CDR3, the DNA is TGTGCCAGCTCACCGGGGAAGGACAGGATGAACACTGAAGCTTTCTTT. Protein: CASSPGKDRMNTEAFF.

The rearrangement joins TRBV9 to TRBJ2-5, with 7 bases fitting TRBD2. In germline, CDR1 is SGDLS, CDR2 YYNGEE. This CDR3 region has 15 residues. After removal of 0 bases from V and 4 bases from J, the junction contained 6 bases not matched to a gene. The CDR3 nucleotides read TGTGCCAGCAGCGTAGCGGCGGGAGAGTCAGAGACCCAGTACTTC. Translating gives CASSVAAGESETQYF.

V usage is TRBV13 and J usage is TRBJ2-1; D is possibly TRBD2 (6 bases). Trimming pared 5 bases from V and 2 bases from J, leaving 10 bases between. From germline, CDR1 is PRHDT and CDR2 FYEKMQ (reference sequence). This CDR3 region has 14 residues. CDR3 sequence: CASSLPGAYNEQFF. DNA of the CDR3: TGTGCCAGCAGCCTTCCGGGGGCCTACAATGAGCAGTTCTTC.

The chain links TRBV4-3 to TRBJ2-7; D is perhaps TRBD2 (6 bases). Looked up from germline, CDR1 is LGHNA and CDR2 is YSLEER. This CDR3 has 15 amino acids. Trimming shortened V by 0 bases and J by 0 bases, and 9 bases separated the two germline ends. The CDR3 DNA sequence: TGCGCCAGCAGCCAAGACCGGGGGTCCTCCTACGAGCAGTACTTC. It encodes CASSQDRGSSYEQYF.

The V gene is TRBV5-1, the J gene TRBJ2-3, with 7 bases matching TRBD1. The CDR3 is 14 amino acids. V trimming: 6 bases; J trimming: 4 bases; junction bases outside the gene matches: 8. Looked up from germline, CDR1 is SGHRS and CDR2 is YFSETQ. The CDR3 bases are TGCGCCAGCAAAACCGGGACAGCCTCAGATACGCAGTATTTT. Its protein product is CASKTGTASDTQYF.

Worth noting for this clone: The junction does not match germline at one end; this may be a read error. The chain joins TRBV29-1 to TRBJ2-7, with D hard to call. Germline lookup yields CDR1 SQVTM and CDR2 ANQGSEA. CDR3 size: 13 residues. In DNA, the CDR3 is TGCAGCGCTGAATCGGGCAGCTCCTACGAGCAGTACTTC. This translates into CSAESGSSYEQYF.